This T cell receptor beta chain was recorded in a study of radiotherapy plus CTLA-4 blockade in lung cancer. Study context: Overall, around 19% of patients showed an objective response, while 25% to 40% attained disease control. Study outcomes and limitations: Researchers report tumor-derived TCR clones expanding in blood after radiotherapy plus ipilimumab.

The CDR3 sequence is 15 residues long. CDR1 is SGHNT, CDR2 YENEEA, per germline. V was pared by 0 bases and J by 8 bases, with 14 bases between. TCRdb's table, derived via immunoSEQ multiplex PCR, lists solely in-frame clones and lacks some. The data contain fewer than 35,000 clones, 60% to 85% of them singletons. Remarks on this clone: What it binds is unknown.

It was focal radiation plus CTLA-4 blockade with ipilimumab that patients with chemo-refractory metastatic non-small-cell lung cancer received. The sample here was peripheral blood, taken from a patient treated with radiotherapy plus ipilimumab. This chain links TRBV11-3 with TRBJ2-1, with a tentative D call TRBD1 (5 bases). This clonotype was sampled from a human donor with non-small cell lung cancer that progressed on radiotherapy plus ipilimumab. Here the CDR3 DNA reads TGTGCCAGCAGCTTAGATCACAGCAGGGCCCATGAGCAGTTCTTC. Protein: CASSLDHSRAHEQFF.